Detailed here is one TCR beta chain. What it binds is unknown. The entry originates in a study of Graves' ophthalmopathy and Graves' hyperthyroidism. Whole-study context: The authors collected peripheral blood at initial diagnosis, before any treatment. General study results and limits: Blood contained most expanded thyroid clonotypes exceeding 0.001 frequency.

Someone took the PBMCs out of more than 8.5 ml of fresh peripheral blood. Scientists amplified the TCR beta CDR3 regions from RNA transcripts. RT-PCR in the first round used HTBI primers; a second-round multiplex PCR followed. TCRdb used MiXCR to reprocess the multiplex PCR reads, holding one entry per CDR3 protein. In the table there are a few hundred thousand distinct CDR3 sequences, 20% to 25% of which are singletons. V was pared by 6 bases and J by 3 bases, with 18 bases between. The CDR3 has 16 residues. Germline V gives CDR1 MNHEY, CDR2 SVGEGT. The chain is built from TRBV6-2 or TRBV6-3 and TRBJ1-5; possible D gene TRBD1, 5 bases. What was sequenced was peripheral blood. This TCR was sampled from a woman aged 18-29 years with stable Graves' hyperthyroidism. The DNA for the CDR3 is TGTGCCAGCAGCCGTCCGGGACGGAGGCACAATCAGCCCCAGCATTTT. This encodes CASSRPGRRHNQPQHF.